The 11 T cell receptor beta chains below come from one sample, sequenced in a study of cytomegalovirus exposure and HLA in healthy donors. With 60 Vbeta and 13 Jbeta primers, the PCR was carried out. TCRdb's copy holds only in-frame clones and misses some; the assay was immunoSEQ multiplex PCR. In the table there are approximately 150,000 clones, roughly 80% of which are singletons. Sample: PBMCs. The source of these receptors is a male donor in good health and CMV-seronegative.

This clone was detected only a few times. The gene calls are TRBV5-1 and TRBJ1-2; 7 nucleotides agree with TRBD1. This CDR3 spans 16 amino acids. From germline, CDR1 is SGHRS and CDR2 YFSETQ. Unmatched junction bases numbered 14, after V lost 0 bases and J lost 9 bases. CDR3 DNA sequence: TGCGCCAGCAGCTTGGCCGGGGTAGCAAGCAGGGGGAGCTACACCTTC. This codes for CASSLAGVASRGSYTF.

The rearrangement uses TRBV5-4 and TRBJ2-2; 8 bases agree with TRBD1. Germline values: CDR1 SGHNT, CDR2 YYREEE (reference sequence). J gave up 5 bases and V 2 bases, and 5 bases lay outside the gene matches. CDR3 length: 15 residues. The CDR3 sequence: CASSLRTGRTGELFF. The CDR3 DNA follows: TGTGCCAGCAGCTTAAGGACAGGGCGAACCGGGGAGCTGTTTTTT.

The chain carries TRBV29-1 and TRBJ2-3, with 11 bases that match TRBD2. Germline V lookup: CDR1 SQVTM, CDR2 ANQGSEA. J gave up 7 bases and V 5 bases, and 8 bases lay outside the gene matches. This CDR3 spans 14 amino acids. Here the CDR3 reads CSVSGTSGTYTQYF. The CDR3 DNA reads as TGCAGCGTTTCCGGGACTAGCGGTACATATACGCAGTATTTT.

The chain couples TRBV27 to TRBJ2-5; D call uncertain. Trimming took off 3 bases at V and 0 bases at J, with 5 bases between the two ends. Germline CDR1 reads MNHEY; CDR2 reads SMNVEV (reference sequence). The CDR3 consists of 13 residues. In DNA form, the CDR3 reads TGTGCCAGCAGTTTGTCGTACCAAGAGACCCAGTACTTC. It yields the protein CASSLSYQETQYF.

This clone was counted a few times. The rearrangement joins TRBV7-2 to TRBJ1-1; D gene unclear. Trimming shortened V by 5 bases and J by 4 bases, and 11 bases separated the two germline ends. Germline V gene lookup returns CDR1 SGHTA and CDR2 FQGNSA. The CDR3 contains 13 residues. CDR3 in amino acids: CASSQTRLTEAFF. For the CDR3, the DNA is TGTGCCAGCAGCCAGACCAGGCTCACTGAAGCTTTCTTT.

This clone came up once. The rearrangement uses TRBV5-6 and TRBJ1-2, with 9 bases matching TRBD1. Germline V lookup: CDR1 SGHDT, CDR2 YYEEEE. V lost 0 bases, J lost 4 bases, and 7 bases stayed unmatched. This CDR3 is built from 16 residues. CDR3 sequence reads: CASSLDGTGSSYGYTF. For the CDR3, the DNA is TGTGCCAGCAGCTTGGACGGGACAGGGAGTAGCTATGGCTACACCTTC.

This clone came up a few times. The rearrangement uses TRBV6-1 and TRBJ2-1, with 12 positions matching TRBD2. Trimming at V came to 2 bases and at J to 8 bases, leaving 1 base not matched to a gene. The CDR3 runs to 14 residues. Germline V gives CDR1 MNHNS, CDR2 SASEGT. The DNA of the CDR3 is TGTGCCAGCAGTGAACTAGCGGGGGGGGATGAGCAGTTCTTC. Amino acid sequence: CASSELAGGDEQFF.

The rearrangement joins TRBV19 to TRBJ2-6; weak D call: TRBD2 (5 bases). The CDR3 has 16 amino acids. Germline-derived CDR1 and CDR2 are LNHDA and SQIVND (reference sequence). V was clipped by 1 base and J by 1 base, with 8 bases between them. The CDR3 region is CASSIGTGSGANVLTF. The CDR3 DNA sequence: TGTGCCAGTAGTATAGGAACGGGGTCTGGGGCCAACGTCCTGACTTTC.

CDR3 in DNA: TGTGCCAGCGAGCCCGGACAGGACTCATCACCCCTCCACTTT. It yields the protein CASEPGQDSSPLHF. The rearrangement joins TRBV4-2 to TRBJ1-6; 7 bases map to TRBD1. Germline CDR1 reads LGHNA; CDR2 reads YNFKEQ. The CDR3 contains 14 residues. V was clipped by 8 bases and J by 10 bases; unmatched bases: 11.

This clone was counted only a few times. The gene calls are TRBV15 and TRBJ2-1, with 8 bases matching TRBD2. This CDR3 has 13 residues. V lost 8 bases to trimming and J lost 8 bases; unmatched junction nucleotides: 8. Germline V CDR1 and CDR2: LNHNV, YYDKDF (reference sequence). CDR3 sequence reads: CATAIQRGYEQFF. The CDR3 coding sequence is TGTGCCACCGCCATACAGCGGGGGTATGAGCAGTTCTTC.

The chain couples TRBV27 to TRBJ2-2; 13 nucleotides agree with TRBD2. This CDR3 comprises 20 residues. Germline V lookup: CDR1 MNHEY, CDR2 SMNVEV (reference sequence). With 5 bases clipped from V and 4 bases from J, the junction kept 16 bases outside the gene matches. The CDR3 region has the DNA TGTGCCAGCAGTCCGTTCTCCGGACGTACTAGCGGGAGGGCCACCGGGGAGCTGTTTTTT. It specifies CASSPFSGRTSGRATGELFF.